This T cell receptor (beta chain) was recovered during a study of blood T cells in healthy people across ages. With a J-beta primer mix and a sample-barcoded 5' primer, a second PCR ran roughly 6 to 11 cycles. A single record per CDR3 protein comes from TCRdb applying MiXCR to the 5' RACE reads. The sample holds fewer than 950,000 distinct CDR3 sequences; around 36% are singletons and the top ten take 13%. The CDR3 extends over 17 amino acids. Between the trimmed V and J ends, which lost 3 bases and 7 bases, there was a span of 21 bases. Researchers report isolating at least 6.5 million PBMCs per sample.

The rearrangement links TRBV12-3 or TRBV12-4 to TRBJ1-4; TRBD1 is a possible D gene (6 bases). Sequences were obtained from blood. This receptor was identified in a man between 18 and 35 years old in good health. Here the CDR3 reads CASSFGGAPVLVEKLFF. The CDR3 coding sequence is TGTGCCAGCAGTTTTGGGGGGGCGCCCGTTTTGGTTGAAAAACTGTTTTTT.